A single sample is the source of the 19 T cell receptor beta chains below, sequenced in a study of CD8 T cells in ankylosing spondylitis. Study observations and caveats: For ankylosing spondylitis blood, a TCR beta motif of 7 to 9 highly homologous variants appeared characteristic.

These receptors lack a known antigen. Via MiXCR, TCRdb re-called the 5' RACE reads, giving one row per CDR3 protein. The sample lists about 210,000 distinct CDR3 sequences, approximately 7.3% occurring once. The sequencing sample was made of blood, either unsorted or a sorted T cell fraction (not recorded which). These receptors were obtained from a male donor with ankylosing spondylitis.

The sample holds many counts of this clonotype. The chain combines TRBV7-8 with TRBJ2-4; D ambiguous. V gave up 2 bases and J gave up 5 bases, with 13 bases separating them. Germline values: CDR1 SGHVS, CDR2 FQNEAQ. The CDR3 contains 15 residues. CDR3 nucleotides: TGTGCCAGCAGCTTACTCCGCCAGACGGAAAACATTCAGTACTTC. It is translated as CASSLLRQTENIQYF.

This clonotype was recorded many times. The rearrangement links TRBV27 to TRBJ2-4; 8 bases align to TRBD2. Germline trimming cut 0 bases from V and 7 bases from J; bases unmatched to any gene: 2. The length of the CDR3 is 14 residues. Germline V gene sequence: CDR1 MNHEY, CDR2 SMNVEV (reference sequence). The DNA of the CDR3 is TGTGCCAGCAGTTTATCGACGGGGGGGAACATTCAGTACTTC. Protein product: CASSLSTGGNIQYF.

This clonotype has a count of ten or more. The chain recombines TRBV7-2 with TRBJ1-4, with D maybe TRBD1 (5 bases). This CDR3 is built from 17 residues. Trimming pared 0 bases from V and 5 bases from J, leaving 16 bases between. The V gene's germline CDR1 is SGHTA and CDR2 FQGNSA. The CDR3 DNA reads as TGTGCCAGCAGCTTAGCTTCCTGGGGGTTCAAAAATGAAAAACTGTTTTTT. This translates into CASSLASWGFKNEKLFF.

This clonotype was recorded many times. The rearrangement uses TRBV4-3 and TRBJ2-7; D is perhaps TRBD1 or TRBD2 (5 bases each). Trimming removed 4 bases from V and 5 bases from J, with 15 bases in between. The germline gives CDR1 LGHNA, CDR2 YSLEER. This CDR3 is built from 14 residues. The CDR3, as DNA: TGCGCCAGCAGCCCCGATCCGTGGGGACACGAGCAGTACTTC. Translation: CASSPDPWGHEQYF.

This clonotype was seen ten or more times. J is TRBJ2-1 and V is TRBV20-1, with D unclear. Trimming shortened V by 0 bases and J by 0 bases, and 15 bases separated the two germline ends. This CDR3 has 17 amino acids. Germline CDR1 is DFQATT and CDR2 is SNEGSKA (reference sequence). In DNA, the CDR3 is TGCAGTGCTAGAGATCCGGGCCTAGTGCGCTCCTACAATGAGCAGTTCTTC. This translates into CSARDPGLVRSYNEQFF.

This clonotype was observed a handful of times. The V and J genes are TRBV6-4 and TRBJ2-2; TRBD1 matches at 9 bases. The CDR3 contains 14 residues. CDR1 MRHNA and CDR2 SNTAGT come from the germline V gene. The V segment lost 4 bases and the J segment 8 bases; nucleotides outside the gene matches: 5. In DNA form, the CDR3 reads TGTGCCAGCAGTGTCACAGGGGGCAAGGGGGAGCTGTTTTTT. Amino acids: CASSVTGGKGELFF.

This clonotype was seen at least ten times. V is TRBV9 and J is TRBJ2-2; tentatively, D is TRBD1 or TRBD2 (5 bases each). Germline assignment: CDR1 SGDLS and CDR2 YYNGEE. This CDR3 is 17 amino acids long. Trimming removed 4 bases from V and 2 bases from J, with 18 bases in between. CDR3 nucleotide sequence: TGTGCCAGCAGCTCCCATTCGGGACCGCTTAACACCGGGGAGCTGTTTTTT. It is translated as CASSSHSGPLNTGELFF.

This rearrangement joins TRBV5-1 to TRBJ1-1; D ambiguous. Trimming removed 5 bases from V and 1 base from J, with 12 bases in between. Germline CDR1 is SGHRS and CDR2 is YFSETQ. The CDR3 extends over 14 amino acids. CDR3 in amino acids: CASRKAQSNTEAFF. The CDR3 nucleotides read TGCGCCAGCAGAAAGGCCCAATCGAACACTGAAGCTTTCTTT. Drawing the rest from reference TRBV5-1 and TRBJ1-1, the complete variable domain is KAGVTQTPRYLIKTRGQQVTLSCSPISGHRSVSWYQQTPGQGLQFLFEYFSETQRNKGNFPGRFSGRQFSNSRSEMNVSTLELGDSALYLCASRKAQSNTEAFFGQGTRLTVV.

In this sample, this clonotype turned up many times. J is TRBJ2-7 and V is TRBV6-2 or TRBV6-3; D unclear. Germline lookup yields CDR1 MNHEY and CDR2 SVGEGT. The CDR3 runs 12 residues. Trimming stripped 0 bases from V and 7 bases from J, with 7 bases between. CDR3 amino acids: CASSYSPTEQYF. For the CDR3, the DNA is TGTGCCAGCAGTTACTCTCCGACGGAGCAGTACTTC.

This clonotype appeared many times. V is TRBV4-3 and J is TRBJ1-6; D is possibly TRBD1 (5 bases). The germline gives CDR1 LGHNA, CDR2 YSLEER. This CDR3 has 15 residues. V lost 4 bases and J 9 bases, leaving 16 bases between the germline ends. CDR3 residues: CASSRTTGFTSPLHF. As DNA, the CDR3 is TGCGCCAGCAGCCGGACCACAGGATTCACTTCACCCCTCCACTTT.

This clonotype was counted a few times. CDR3 in amino acids: CASSSRSIRVEQYF. DNA for the CDR3: TGTGCCAGCAGCTCCCGATCCATCAGGGTCGAGCAGTACTTC. The chain has TRBV7-9 and TRBJ2-7; D is possibly TRBD1 (5 bases). V lost 4 bases to trimming and J lost 6 bases, with 16 bases between them. The CDR3 has 14 residues. From germline, CDR1 is SEHNR and CDR2 FQNEAQ (reference sequence).

This clonotype was seen more than once but under ten times. The chain joins TRBV12-3 or TRBV12-4 to TRBJ1-5, with D maybe TRBD1 (6 bases). This CDR3 is 14 amino acids long. V lost 4 bases to trimming and J lost 11 bases, with 18 bases between them. The CDR3 DNA sequence: TGTGCCAGCAGTTCCGGGGGGGCTAGGGGAGCCCAGCATTTT. Its protein product is CASSSGGARGAQHF.

J is TRBJ2-5 and V is TRBV6-2 or TRBV6-3; weak D call: TRBD2 (6 bases). The CDR3 is 14 residues long. Germline V gene data show CDR1 as MNHEY and CDR2 as SVGEGT. V was shortened by 2 bases and J by 3 bases, with 10 bases between the two germline ends. In DNA form, the CDR3 reads TGTGCCAGCAGTTACCAACGGAGGGAAGAGACCCAGTACTTC. Translated, it gives CASSYQRREETQYF.

This rearrangement joins TRBV15 to TRBJ2-1, with D maybe TRBD2 (6 bases). The CDR3 loop spans 16 amino acids. Trimming removed 1 base at V and 0 bases at J, with 10 bases between. Germline V gene lookup returns CDR1 LNHNV and CDR2 YYDKDF (reference sequence). The CDR3 DNA follows: TGTGCCACCAGCAGAGGCCGGGGGAGCTCCTACAATGAGCAGTTCTTC. Amino acid sequence: CATSRGRGSSYNEQFF.

This clonotype was recorded a few times. The chain couples TRBV12-3 or TRBV12-4 to TRBJ1-5, with D uncertain. V was cut by 6 bases and J by 0 bases, with 3 bases left in between. The CDR3 consists of 12 residues. CDR3 sequence (DNA): TGTGCCAGCAGCCGTAGCAATCAGCCCCAGCATTTT. Translating gives CASSRSNQPQHF.

In this sample, this clonotype turned up many times. This chain joins TRBV20-1 and TRBJ2-1; D gene uncertain. This CDR3 spans 16 amino acids. The V gene lost 0 bases and the J gene lost 3 bases, with 15 bases spanning the gap. Germline CDR1 reads DFQATT; CDR2 reads SNEGSKA (reference sequence). CDR3: CSARDSLNRLYNEQFF. The CDR3 nucleotides are TGCAGTGCTAGAGATTCCCTGAACCGGCTCTACAATGAGCAGTTCTTC.

This clonotype occurred many times. This chain uses TRBV4-3 with TRBJ1-1, with D unclear. Trimming pared 0 bases from V and 11 bases from J, leaving 16 bases between. This CDR3 region has 14 residues. Germline V gene sequence: CDR1 LGHNA, CDR2 YSLEER. The CDR3: CASSQDWVGVGAFF. CDR3 nucleotides: TGCGCCAGCAGCCAAGATTGGGTCGGGGTAGGTGCTTTCTTT.

This clonotype was counted many times. This chain connects TRBV5-1 to TRBJ2-7; D gene unclear. The germline CDR1 and CDR2 sequences are SGHRS and YFSETQ. V was shortened by 3 bases and J by 2 bases, with 9 bases between the two germline ends. This CDR3 has 13 amino acids. The CDR3 loop reads CASSYSLTYEQYF. The CDR3 nucleotides are TGCGCCAGCAGCTACAGTCTTACCTACGAGCAGTACTTC.

This clonotype was counted only a few times. The CDR3 DNA follows: TGTGCCAGCAGTCTGGATTCGGGACAGGGGGTAAATGAGCAGTTCTTC. As protein: CASSLDSGQGVNEQFF. The rearrangement uses TRBV28 and TRBJ2-1; 11 bases map to TRBD1. The V gene's germline CDR1 is MDHEN and CDR2 SYDVKM. The junction had 10 bases not matched to a gene; V was cut back by 5 bases and J by 7 bases. The CDR3 is 16 residues long.